In this sample, the clone carrying this T cell receptor (beta chain) turned up a few times. What it recognizes is unknown. Arm-PCR with iRepertoire HTBI primers amplified the CDR3 regions for these TCR beta libraries. TCRdb reprocessed the multiplex PCR reads with MiXCR, giving one entry per CDR3 protein. The data contain 500,000 to 800,000 distinct CDR3 sequences, about 30% of them singletons. This CDR3 spans 13 amino acids. Trimming stripped 8 bases from V and 5 bases from J, with 13 bases between. Germline CDR1 MNHNS, CDR2 SASEGT. Stated time point: persistent/refractory GD, antithyroid drugs over 5 years with positive TRAb. From PBMCs, RNA was extracted and then used to make the TCR library. By American Thyroid Association guidelines, Graves' disease was diagnosed in the cohort. The sample belongs to a study of regulatory T cells in long-lasting Graves disease. As for the study in general: In persistent Graves' disease, antithyroid drugs had been taken for over 5 years and TSH receptor antibodies stayed positive. Broader study findings: Among samples with persistent disease, TRBV28, TRBJ1-2 and TRBJ2-5 were favored. Persistent patients had a count of shared public clonotypes (2,741) that exceeded that of new patients (around 910).

The clonotype was recovered from a female donor with Graves disease. The chain combines TRBV6-1 with TRBJ1-5; D uncertain. The sequenced sample was peripheral blood mononuclear cells (PBMCs), obtained when the disease was refractory, from a patient treated with antithyroid drugs. CDR3 nucleotide sequence: TGTGCCAGCTCACGACCTCTTGATCAGCCCCAGCATTTT. It specifies CASSRPLDQPQHF.